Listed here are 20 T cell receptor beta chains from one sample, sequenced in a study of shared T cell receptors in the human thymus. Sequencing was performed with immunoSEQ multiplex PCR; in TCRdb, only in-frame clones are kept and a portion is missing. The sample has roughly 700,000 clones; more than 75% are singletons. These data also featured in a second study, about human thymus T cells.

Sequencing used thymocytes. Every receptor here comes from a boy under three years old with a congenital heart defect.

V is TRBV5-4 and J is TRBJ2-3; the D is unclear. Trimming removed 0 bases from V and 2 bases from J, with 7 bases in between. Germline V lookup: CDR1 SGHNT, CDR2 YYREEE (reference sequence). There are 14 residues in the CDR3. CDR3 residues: CASSLARYTDTQYF. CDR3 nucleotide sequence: TGTGCCAGCAGCTTGGCCAGATACACAGATACGCAGTATTTT.

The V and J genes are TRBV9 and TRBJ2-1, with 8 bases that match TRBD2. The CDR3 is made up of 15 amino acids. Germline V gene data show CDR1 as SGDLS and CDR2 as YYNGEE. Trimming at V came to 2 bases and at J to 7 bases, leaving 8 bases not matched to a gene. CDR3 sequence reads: CASSVRGGAGNEQFF. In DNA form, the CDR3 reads TGTGCCAGCAGCGTTCGGGGGGGCGCCGGTAATGAGCAGTTCTTC.

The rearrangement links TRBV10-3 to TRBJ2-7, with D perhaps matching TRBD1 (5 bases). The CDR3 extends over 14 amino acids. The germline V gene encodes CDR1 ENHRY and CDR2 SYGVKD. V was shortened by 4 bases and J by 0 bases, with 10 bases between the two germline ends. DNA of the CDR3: TGTGCCATCAGTGTCAGGGATGACTCCTACGAGCAGTACTTC. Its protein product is CAISVRDDSYEQYF.

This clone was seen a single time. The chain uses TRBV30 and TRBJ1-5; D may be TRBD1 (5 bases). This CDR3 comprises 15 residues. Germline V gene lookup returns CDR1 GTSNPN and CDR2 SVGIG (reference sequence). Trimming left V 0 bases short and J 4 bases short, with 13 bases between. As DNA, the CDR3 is TGTGCCTGGAGTGTCAGCGGGGGTCGAAATCAGCCCCAGCATTTT. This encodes CAWSVSGGRNQPQHF.

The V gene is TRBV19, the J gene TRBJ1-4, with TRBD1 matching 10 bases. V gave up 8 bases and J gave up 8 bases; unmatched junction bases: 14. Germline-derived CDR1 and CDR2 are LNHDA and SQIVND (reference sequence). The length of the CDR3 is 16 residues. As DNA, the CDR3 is TGTGCCAGTGCAGTGGGACAGGGGAAAGAGGACGAAAAACTGTTTTTT. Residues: CASAVGQGKEDEKLFF.

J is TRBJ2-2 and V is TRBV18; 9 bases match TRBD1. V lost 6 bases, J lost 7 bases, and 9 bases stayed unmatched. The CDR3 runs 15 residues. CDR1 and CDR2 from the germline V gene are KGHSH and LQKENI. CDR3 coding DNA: TGTGCCAGCTCCCTACGGACAGGGGAGAACGGGGAGCTGTTTTTT. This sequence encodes CASSLRTGENGELFF.

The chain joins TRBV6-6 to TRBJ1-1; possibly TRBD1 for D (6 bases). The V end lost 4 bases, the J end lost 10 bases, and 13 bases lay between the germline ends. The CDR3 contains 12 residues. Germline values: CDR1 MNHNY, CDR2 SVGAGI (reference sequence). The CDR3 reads CASSSRSRGAFF. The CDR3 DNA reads TGTGCCAGCAGTTCCCGTTCCAGGGGAGCTTTCTTT.

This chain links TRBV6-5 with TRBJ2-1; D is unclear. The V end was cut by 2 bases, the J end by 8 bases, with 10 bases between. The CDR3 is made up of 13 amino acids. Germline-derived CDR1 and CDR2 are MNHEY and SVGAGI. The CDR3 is CASSYTSDYEQFF. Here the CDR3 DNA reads TGTGCCAGCAGTTACACCAGCGATTATGAGCAGTTCTTC.

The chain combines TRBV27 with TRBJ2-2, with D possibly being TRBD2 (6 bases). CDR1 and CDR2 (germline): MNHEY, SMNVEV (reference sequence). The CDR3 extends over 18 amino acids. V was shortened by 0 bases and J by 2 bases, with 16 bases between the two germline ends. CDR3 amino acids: CASSLSPITRGNTGELFF. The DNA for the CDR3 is TGTGCCAGCAGTTTATCACCCATTACGCGGGGTAACACCGGGGAGCTGTTTTTT.

The CDR3 spells CASRYRNDEQYF. The CDR3, as DNA: TGTGCCAGCAGATACAGGAACGACGAGCAGTACTTC. This sequence joins TRBV28 and TRBJ2-7; D might be TRBD1 (5 bases). Trimming shortened V by 6 bases and J by 5 bases, and 11 bases separated the two germline ends. There are 12 residues in the CDR3. Germline V gives CDR1 MDHEN, CDR2 SYDVKM. The full variable domain, with the rest looked up from reference TRBV28 and TRBJ2-7, is DVKVTQSSRYLVKRTGEKVFLECVQDMDHENMFWYRQDPGLGLRLIYFSYDVKMKEKGDIPEGYSVSREKKERFSLILESASTNQTSMYLCASRYRNDEQYFGPGTRLTVT.

CDR3 nucleotides: TGTGCCAGCAGTTTTCCACGAGCGGGAGCCTCCTTGGAGCAGTTCTTC. It is translated as CASSFPRAGASLEQFF. The chain carries TRBV28 and TRBJ2-1; TRBD2 aligns across 8 bases. CDR1 is MDHEN, CDR2 SYDVKM, per germline. The CDR3 runs 16 residues. The junction had 14 bases not matched to a gene; V was cut back by 3 bases and J by 10 bases. Full variable domain (outside the CDR3, taken from reference TRBV28 and TRBJ2-1): DVKVTQSSRYLVKRTGEKVFLECVQDMDHENMFWYRQDPGLGLRLIYFSYDVKMKEKGDIPEGYSVSREKKERFSLILESASTNQTSMYLCASSFPRAGASLEQFFGPGTRLTVL.

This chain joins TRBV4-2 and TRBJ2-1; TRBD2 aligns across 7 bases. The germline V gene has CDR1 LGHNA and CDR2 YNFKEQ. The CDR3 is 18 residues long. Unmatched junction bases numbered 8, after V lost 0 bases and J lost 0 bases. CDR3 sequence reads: CASSQDGSAGSSYNEQFF. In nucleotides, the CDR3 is TGTGCCAGCAGCCAAGATGGGTCAGCGGGGAGCTCCTACAATGAGCAGTTCTTC.

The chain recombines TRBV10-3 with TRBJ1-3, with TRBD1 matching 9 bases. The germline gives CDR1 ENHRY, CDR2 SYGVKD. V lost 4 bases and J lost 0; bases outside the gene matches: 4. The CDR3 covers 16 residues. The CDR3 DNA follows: TGTGCCATCAGTGCGGGACAGGGTCCCTCTGGAAACACCATATATTTT. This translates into CAISAGQGPSGNTIYF.

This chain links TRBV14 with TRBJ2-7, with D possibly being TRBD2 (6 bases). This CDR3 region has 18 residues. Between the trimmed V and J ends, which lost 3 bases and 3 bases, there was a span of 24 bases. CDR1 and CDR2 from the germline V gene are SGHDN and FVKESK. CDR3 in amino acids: CASSQDPGVLAKDYEQYF. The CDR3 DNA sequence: TGTGCCAGCAGCCAGGACCCCGGGGTACTAGCCAAAGACTACGAGCAGTACTTC.

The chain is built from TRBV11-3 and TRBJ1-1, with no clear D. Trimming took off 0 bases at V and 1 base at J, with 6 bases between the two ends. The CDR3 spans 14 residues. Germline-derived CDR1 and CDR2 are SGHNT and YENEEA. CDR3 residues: CASSLEYRNTEAFF. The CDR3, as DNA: TGTGCCAGCAGCTTAGAGTACAGGAACACTGAAGCTTTCTTT.

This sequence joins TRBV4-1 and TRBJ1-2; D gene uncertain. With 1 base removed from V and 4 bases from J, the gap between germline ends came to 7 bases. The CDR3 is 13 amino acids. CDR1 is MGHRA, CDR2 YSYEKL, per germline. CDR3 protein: CASSQGGPYGYTF. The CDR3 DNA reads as TGCGCCAGCAGCCAAGGCGGGCCCTATGGCTACACCTTC.

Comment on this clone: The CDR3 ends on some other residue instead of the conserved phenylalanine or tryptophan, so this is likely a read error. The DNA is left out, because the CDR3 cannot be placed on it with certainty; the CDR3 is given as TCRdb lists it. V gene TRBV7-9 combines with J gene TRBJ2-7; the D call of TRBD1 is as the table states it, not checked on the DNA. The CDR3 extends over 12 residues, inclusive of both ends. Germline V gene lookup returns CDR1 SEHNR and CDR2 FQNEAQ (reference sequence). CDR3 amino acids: CASSLGRSGTTI.

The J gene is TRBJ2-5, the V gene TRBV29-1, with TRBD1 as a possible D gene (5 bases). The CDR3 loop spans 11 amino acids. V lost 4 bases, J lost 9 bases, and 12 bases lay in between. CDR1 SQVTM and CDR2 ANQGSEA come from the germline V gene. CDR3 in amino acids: CSVGPQGAQYF. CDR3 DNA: TGCAGCGTTGGTCCACAAGGGGCCCAGTACTTC.

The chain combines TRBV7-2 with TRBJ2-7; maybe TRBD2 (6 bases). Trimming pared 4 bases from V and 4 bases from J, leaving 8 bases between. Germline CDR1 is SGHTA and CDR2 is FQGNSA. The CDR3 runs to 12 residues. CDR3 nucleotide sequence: TGTGCCAGCAGCTCGGAGGGGTACGAGCAGTACTTC. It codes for CASSSEGYEQYF. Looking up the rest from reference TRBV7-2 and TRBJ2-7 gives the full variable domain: GAGVSQSPSNKVTEKGKDVELRCDPISGHTALYWYRQSLGQGLEFLIYFQGNSAPDKSGLPSDRFSAERTGGSVSTLTIQRTQQEDSAVYLCASSSEGYEQYFGPGTRLTVT.

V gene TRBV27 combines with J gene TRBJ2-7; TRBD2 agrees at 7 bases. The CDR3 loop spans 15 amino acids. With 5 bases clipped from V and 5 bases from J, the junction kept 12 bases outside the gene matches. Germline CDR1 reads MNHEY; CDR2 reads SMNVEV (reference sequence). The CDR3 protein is CASSPGTSATHEQYF. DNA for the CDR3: TGTGCCAGCAGTCCCGGTACTAGCGCCACCCACGAGCAGTACTTC.